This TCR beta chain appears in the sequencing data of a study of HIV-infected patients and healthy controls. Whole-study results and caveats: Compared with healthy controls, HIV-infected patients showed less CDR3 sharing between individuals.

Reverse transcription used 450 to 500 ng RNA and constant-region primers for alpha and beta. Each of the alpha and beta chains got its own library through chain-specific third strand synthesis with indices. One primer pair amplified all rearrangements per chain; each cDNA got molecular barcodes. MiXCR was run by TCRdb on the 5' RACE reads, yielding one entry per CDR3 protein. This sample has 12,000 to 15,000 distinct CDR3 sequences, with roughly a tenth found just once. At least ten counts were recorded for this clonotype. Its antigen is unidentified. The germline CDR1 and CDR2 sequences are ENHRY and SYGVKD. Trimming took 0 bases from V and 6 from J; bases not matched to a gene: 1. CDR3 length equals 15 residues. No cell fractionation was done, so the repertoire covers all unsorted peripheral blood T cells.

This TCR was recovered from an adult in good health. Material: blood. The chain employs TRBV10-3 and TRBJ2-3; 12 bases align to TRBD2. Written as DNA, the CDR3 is TGTGCCATCAGTGAGTCGACTAGCGGGAGTGATACGCAGTATTTT. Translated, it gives CAISESTSGSDTQYF.